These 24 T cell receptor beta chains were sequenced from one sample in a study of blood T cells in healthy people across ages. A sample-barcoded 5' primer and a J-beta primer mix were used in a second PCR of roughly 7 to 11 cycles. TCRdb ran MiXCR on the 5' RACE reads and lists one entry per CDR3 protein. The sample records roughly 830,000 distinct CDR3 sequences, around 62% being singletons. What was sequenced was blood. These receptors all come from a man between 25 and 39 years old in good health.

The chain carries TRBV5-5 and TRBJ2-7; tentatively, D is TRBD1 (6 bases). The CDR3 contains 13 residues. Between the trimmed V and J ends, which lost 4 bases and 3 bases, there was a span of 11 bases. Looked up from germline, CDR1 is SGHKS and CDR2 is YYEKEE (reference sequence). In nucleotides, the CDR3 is TGTGCCAGCAGCAATACAGGGATCTACGAGCAGTACTTC. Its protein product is CASSNTGIYEQYF.

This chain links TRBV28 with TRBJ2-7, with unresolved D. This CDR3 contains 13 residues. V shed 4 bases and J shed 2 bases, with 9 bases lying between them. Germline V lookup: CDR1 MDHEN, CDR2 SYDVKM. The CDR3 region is CASSWASTYEQYF. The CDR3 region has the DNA TGTGCCAGCAGTTGGGCCAGTACCTACGAGCAGTACTTC.

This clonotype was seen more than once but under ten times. The CDR3, as DNA: TGTGCCAGCAGCTCCAACCCCGACATATCCTACGAGCAGTACTTC. Amino acids: CASSSNPDISYEQYF. The chain has TRBV7-2 and TRBJ2-7; D unclear. Per the germline V gene, CDR1 is SGHTA and CDR2 is FQGNSA. V lost 4 bases and J 1 base, leaving 14 bases between the germline ends. The length of the CDR3 is 15 residues.

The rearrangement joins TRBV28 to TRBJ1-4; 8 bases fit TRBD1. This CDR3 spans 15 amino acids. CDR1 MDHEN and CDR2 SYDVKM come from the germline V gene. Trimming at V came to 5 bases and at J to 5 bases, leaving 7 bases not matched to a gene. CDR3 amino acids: CASSHRTGKNEKLFF. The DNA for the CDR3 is TGTGCCAGCAGTCACAGGACAGGGAAGAATGAAAAACTGTTTTTT.

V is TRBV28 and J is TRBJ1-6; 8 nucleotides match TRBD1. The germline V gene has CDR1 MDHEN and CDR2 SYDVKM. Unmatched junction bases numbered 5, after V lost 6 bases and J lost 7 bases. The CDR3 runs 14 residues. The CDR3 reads CASRLDRENSPLHF. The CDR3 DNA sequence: TGTGCCAGCAGGTTGGACAGGGAGAATTCACCCCTCCACTTT.

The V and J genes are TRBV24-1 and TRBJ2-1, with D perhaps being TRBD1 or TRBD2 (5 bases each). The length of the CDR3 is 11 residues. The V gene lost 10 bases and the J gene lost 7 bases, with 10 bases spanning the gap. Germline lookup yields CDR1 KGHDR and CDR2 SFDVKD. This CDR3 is CATGPTNEQFF. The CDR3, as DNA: TGTGCCACGGGACCCACGAATGAGCAGTTCTTC.

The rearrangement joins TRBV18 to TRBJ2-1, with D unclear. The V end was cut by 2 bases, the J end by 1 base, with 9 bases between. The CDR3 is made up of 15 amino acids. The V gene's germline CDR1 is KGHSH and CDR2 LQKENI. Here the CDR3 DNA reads TGTGCCAGCTCACCAGCCAGGCAGTCCTACAATGAGCAGTTCTTC. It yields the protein CASSPARQSYNEQFF.

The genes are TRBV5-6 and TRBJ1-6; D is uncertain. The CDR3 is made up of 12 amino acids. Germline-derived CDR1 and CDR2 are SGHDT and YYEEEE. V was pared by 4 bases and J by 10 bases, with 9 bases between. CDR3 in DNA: TGTGCCAGCAGCATAGGGTTGTCACCCCTCCACTTT. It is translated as CASSIGLSPLHF.

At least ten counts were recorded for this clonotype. In DNA form, the CDR3 reads TGTGCCAGCAGCGCCCAACTGGGGGCTAACTATGGCTACACCTTC. This sequence encodes CASSAQLGANYGYTF. The rearrangement joins TRBV7-2 to TRBJ1-2; TRBD1 is a possible D gene (5 bases). Per the germline V gene, CDR1 is SGHTA and CDR2 is FQGNSA. This CDR3 is built from 15 residues. V lost 5 bases, J lost 0 bases, and 13 bases lay in between.

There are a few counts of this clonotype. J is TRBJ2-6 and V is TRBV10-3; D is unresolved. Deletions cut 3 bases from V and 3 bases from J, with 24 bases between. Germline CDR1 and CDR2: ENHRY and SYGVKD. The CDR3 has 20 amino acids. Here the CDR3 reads CAISDPRVGPRFHGANVLTF. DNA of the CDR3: TGTGCCATCAGTGACCCAAGGGTAGGTCCACGGTTTCATGGGGCCAACGTCCTGACTTTC.

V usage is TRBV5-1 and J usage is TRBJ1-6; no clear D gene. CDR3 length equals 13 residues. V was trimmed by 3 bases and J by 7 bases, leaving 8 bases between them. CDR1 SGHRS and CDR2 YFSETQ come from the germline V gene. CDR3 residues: CASSYQQNSPLHF. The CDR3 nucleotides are TGCGCCAGCAGCTATCAACAGAATTCACCCCTCCACTTT.

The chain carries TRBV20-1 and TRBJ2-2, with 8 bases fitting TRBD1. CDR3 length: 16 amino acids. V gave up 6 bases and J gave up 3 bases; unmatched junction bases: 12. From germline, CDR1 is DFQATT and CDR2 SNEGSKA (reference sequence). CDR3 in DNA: TGCAGTGCGCGCGCCCCAGGGGGCGGCGACACCGGGGAGCTGTTTTTT. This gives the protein CSARAPGGGDTGELFF.

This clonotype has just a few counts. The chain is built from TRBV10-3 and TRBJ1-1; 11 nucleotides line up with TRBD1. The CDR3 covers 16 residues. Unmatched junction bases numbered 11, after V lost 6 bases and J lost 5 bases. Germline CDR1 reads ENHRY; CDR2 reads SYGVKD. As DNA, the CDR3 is TGTGCCATCAGGGGACAGGGGGGCTTCGAACGGACTGAAGCTTTCTTT. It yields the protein CAIRGQGGFERTEAFF.

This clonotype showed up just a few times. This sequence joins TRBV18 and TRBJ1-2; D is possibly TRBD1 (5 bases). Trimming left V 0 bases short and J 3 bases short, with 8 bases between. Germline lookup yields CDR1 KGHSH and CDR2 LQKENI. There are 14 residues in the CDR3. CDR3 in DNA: TGTGCCAGCTCACCACCGACAGCCCACTATGGCTACACCTTC. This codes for CASSPPTAHYGYTF.

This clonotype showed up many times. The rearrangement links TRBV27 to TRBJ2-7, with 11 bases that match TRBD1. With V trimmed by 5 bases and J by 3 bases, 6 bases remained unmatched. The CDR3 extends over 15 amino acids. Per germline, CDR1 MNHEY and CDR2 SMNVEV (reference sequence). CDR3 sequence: CASSTRTGGNYEQYF. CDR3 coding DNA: TGTGCCAGCAGTACAAGGACAGGGGGCAACTACGAGCAGTACTTC.

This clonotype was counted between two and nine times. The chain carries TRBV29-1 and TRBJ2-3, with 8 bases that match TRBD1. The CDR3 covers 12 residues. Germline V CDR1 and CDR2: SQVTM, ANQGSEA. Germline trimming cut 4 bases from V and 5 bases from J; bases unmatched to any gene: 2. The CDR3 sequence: CSVADRGDTQYF. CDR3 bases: TGCAGCGTTGCCGACAGGGGAGATACGCAGTATTTT.

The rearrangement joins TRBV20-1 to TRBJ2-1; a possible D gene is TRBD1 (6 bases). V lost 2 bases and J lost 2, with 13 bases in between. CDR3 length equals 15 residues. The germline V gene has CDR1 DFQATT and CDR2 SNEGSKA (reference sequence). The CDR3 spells CSARRGRGTYNEQFF. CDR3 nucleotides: TGCAGTGCTAGACGGGGCAGGGGTACCTACAATGAGCAGTTCTTC.

CDR3 sequence (DNA): TGTGCCAGCAGCCATGGGACCGCCAGGTTACTAGACGAGCAGTACTTC. Translation: CASSHGTARLLDEQYF. The chain employs TRBV5-5 and TRBJ2-7; the D gene could be TRBD1 or TRBD2 (5 bases each). CDR3 length: 16 amino acids. Germline values: CDR1 SGHKS, CDR2 YYEKEE (reference sequence). With 4 bases removed from V and 5 bases from J, the gap between germline ends came to 22 bases.

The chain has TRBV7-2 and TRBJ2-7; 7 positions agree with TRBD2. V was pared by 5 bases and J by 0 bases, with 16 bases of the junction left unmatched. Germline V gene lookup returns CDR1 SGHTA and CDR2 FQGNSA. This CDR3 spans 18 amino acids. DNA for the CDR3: TGTGCCAGCAGCCTCCTCCTGGGGGGGACGATAAACTCCTACGAGCAGTACTTC. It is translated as CASSLLLGGTINSYEQYF. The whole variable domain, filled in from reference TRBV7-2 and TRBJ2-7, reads GAGVSQSPSNKVTEKGKDVELRCDPISGHTALYWYRQSLGQGLEFLIYFQGNSAPDKSGLPSDRFSAERTGGSVSTLTIQRTQQEDSAVYLCASSLLLGGTINSYEQYFGPGTRLTVT.

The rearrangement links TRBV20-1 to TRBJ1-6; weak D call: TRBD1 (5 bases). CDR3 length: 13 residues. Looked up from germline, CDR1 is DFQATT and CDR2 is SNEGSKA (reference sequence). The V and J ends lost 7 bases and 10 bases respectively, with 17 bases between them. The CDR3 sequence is CSVKDSFGSPLHF. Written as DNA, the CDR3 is TGCAGTGTTAAAGACAGCTTTGGATCACCCCTCCACTTT.

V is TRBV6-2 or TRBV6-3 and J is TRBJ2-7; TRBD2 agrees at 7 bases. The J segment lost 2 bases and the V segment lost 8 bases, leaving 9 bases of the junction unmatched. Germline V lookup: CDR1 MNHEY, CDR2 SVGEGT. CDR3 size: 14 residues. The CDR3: CASGEGSSTYEQYF. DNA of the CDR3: TGTGCCAGCGGGGAGGGGTCCTCCACCTACGAGCAGTACTTC.

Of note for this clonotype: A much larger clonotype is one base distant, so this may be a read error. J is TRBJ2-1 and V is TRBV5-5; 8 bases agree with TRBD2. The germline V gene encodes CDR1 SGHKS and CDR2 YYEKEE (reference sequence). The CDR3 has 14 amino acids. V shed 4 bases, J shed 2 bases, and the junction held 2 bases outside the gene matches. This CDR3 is CASSIAGTYNEQFF. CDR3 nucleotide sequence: TGTGCCAGCAGCATAGCGGGGACCTACAATGAGCAGTTCTTC.

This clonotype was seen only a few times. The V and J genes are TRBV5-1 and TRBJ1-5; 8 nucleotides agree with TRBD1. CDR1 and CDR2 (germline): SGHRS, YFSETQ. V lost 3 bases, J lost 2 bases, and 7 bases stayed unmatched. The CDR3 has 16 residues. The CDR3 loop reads CASSSDKTGGNQPQHF. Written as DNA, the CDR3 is TGCGCCAGCAGCTCGGATAAGACAGGGGGCAATCAGCCCCAGCATTTT.

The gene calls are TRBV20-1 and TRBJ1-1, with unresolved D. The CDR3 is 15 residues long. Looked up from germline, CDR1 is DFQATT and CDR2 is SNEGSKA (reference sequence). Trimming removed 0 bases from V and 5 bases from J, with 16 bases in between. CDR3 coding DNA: TGCAGTGCTAGAGAGGTCACCCGGAGATGGACTGAAGCTTTCTTT. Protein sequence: CSAREVTRRWTEAFF.